These T cell receptor beta chains were read from a single sample in a study of blood T cell dynamics during melanoma immunotherapy. Using immunoSEQ multiplex PCR, the repertoire was profiled, and TCRdb retains in-frame clones only, with some absent. The data contain more than 13,000 clones, about 93% of them singletons. The sequences come from blood, collected from a patient treated with checkpoint blockade. These receptors all come from a human donor with melanoma. Each CDR3 is given with its conserved first and last residue. The D gene is left open where the match is weak.

j_call v_call d_call cdr3_aa
TRBJ2-2 TRBV6-5 . CASSFHDRNTGELFF
TRBJ2-5 TRBV5-1 . CASSLWRGQQETQYF
TRBJ2-3 TRBV7-2 . CASSLASGGTDTQYF
TRBJ2-1 TRBV19 TRBD2 CASSRPLPGGPSEQFF
TRBJ1-2 TRBV6-6 TRBD1 CASRRQGYGYTF
TRBJ2-5 TRBV5-1 . CASSLEGETQYF
TRBJ1-2 TRBV6-6 . CASSGNRVDAVYGYTF
TRBJ2-7 TRBV7-2 . CASSLESLGGYEQYF
TRBJ2-7 TRBV2 . CASKGMGEQYF
TRBJ2-7 TRBV5-6 . CASSSRDEQYF
TRBJ1-1 TRBV28 . CASSLLDGPMNTEAFF
TRBJ2-2 TRBV5-1 . CASRGPAATGELFF
TRBJ1-2 TRBV6-1 . CASSESRVNYGYTF
TRBJ1-1 TRBV9 . CASSYREGGTEAFF
TRBJ2-7 TRBV10-1 . CASSVGQSGEQYF
TRBJ1-4 TRBV30 . CAWSVKGSGRTNEKLFF
TRBJ2-7 TRBV7-6 TRBD1 CASSAGTGGGLGEQYF
TRBJ2-1 TRBV19 TRBD2 CASSTLAGGGNEQFF
TRBJ1-1 TRBV5-4 . CASSLTRENAEAFF
TRBJ2-3 TRBV5-4 . CASSLKAADTQYF
TRBJ2-3 TRBV9 . CASSAEVDTQYF
TRBJ2-5 TRBV19 TRBD1 CASSRDRGVQETQYF
TRBJ1-5 TRBV7-8 . CASSLAVGSNQPQHF
TRBJ1-1 TRBV11-2 . CASSLDATATEAFF
TRBJ1-1 TRBV25-1 . CASSVGYTEAFF
TRBJ1-4 TRBV15 TRBD1 CATSRDPGQGNEKLFF
TRBJ2-2 TRBV7-2 TRBD2 CASSSRGGANTGELFF
TRBJ2-3 TRBV7-2 TRBD2 CASSRLAGGQITDTQYF
TRBJ1-6 TRBV9 . CASSVGTENSPLHF
TRBJ1-4 TRBV6-7 . CASTARTAYNEKLFF
TRBJ2-1 TRBV27 TRBD1 CASSLSGQGNEQFF
. TRBV10-3 TRBD2 CAIRTASGSYYEQYF
TRBJ1-6 TRBV5-1 . CASSYEPTGQSPLHF
TRBJ2-4 TRBV21-1 . CATDVGGRTILAKNIQYF
TRBJ1-1 TRBV19 TRBD1 CASLPDRGLFTEAFF
TRBJ2-3 TRBV28 . CASSFDSAIIQTQYF
TRBJ1-2 TRBV9 TRBD1 CASSGLGQGGVYGYTF
TRBJ1-1 TRBV6-5 . CASRRNTEAFF
TRBJ1-4 TRBV28 TRBD1 CASSSGQGNEKLFF
TRBJ2-7 TRBV18 TRBD2 CASSRTSGSPSWHEQYF
TRBJ2-5 TRBV5-4 . CASSLSSAPRETQYF
TRBJ1-1 TRBV5-4 TRBD1 CASSSPQGGTEAFF
TRBJ2-5 TRBV7-8 . CASSPAPLAAPETQYF